What follows are 10 T cell receptor beta chains derived from one specimen sequenced in a study of T cell responses to AZD1222 COVID-19 vaccine. Sequencing was performed with immunoSEQ multiplex PCR; in TCRdb, only in-frame clones are kept and a portion is missing. The sample includes 150,000 to 250,000 clones, approximately 95% of them seen just once. The material sequenced was peripheral blood, taken 28 days after the second AZD1222 dose. These receptors were collected from an adult who received the AZD1222 COVID-19 vaccine.

This sequence joins TRBV7-6 and TRBJ1-1; no clear D. In germline, CDR1 is SGHVS, CDR2 FNYEAQ. V gave up 1 base and J gave up 0 bases, with 12 bases separating them. The length of the CDR3 is 16 residues. The DNA of the CDR3 is TGTGCCAGCAGCTTAGAGGCGGTCATAATGAACACTGAAGCTTTCTTT. Amino acids: CASSLEAVIMNTEAFF.

The V and J genes are TRBV5-4 and TRBJ2-2; D perhaps matches TRBD1 (6 bases). The germline V gene has CDR1 SGHNT and CDR2 YYREEE (reference sequence). This CDR3 has 16 residues. V lost 0 bases and J 7 bases, leaving 16 bases between the germline ends. In DNA form, the CDR3 reads TGTGCCAGCAGCTTGGGGCAGGGGCCCTTAGGCGGGGAGCTGTTTTTT. Its translation is CASSLGQGPLGGELFF.

This chain joins TRBV11-3 and TRBJ1-6; TRBD1 might be the D (6 bases). Trimming cost V 3 bases and J 7 bases, with 7 bases left between them. The CDR3 runs to 13 residues. Germline values: CDR1 SGHNT, CDR2 YENEEA. CDR3 loop: CASSLDRNSPLHF. DNA for the CDR3: TGTGCCAGCAGCTTGGACAGAAATTCACCCCTCCACTTT.

The chain uses TRBV4-1 and TRBJ2-2, with D uncertain. This CDR3 is built from 15 residues. CDR1 and CDR2 (germline): MGHRA, YSYEKL. The V and J ends lost 1 base and 10 bases respectively, with 16 bases between them. The CDR3 is CASSQVQVGLSELFF. CDR3 bases: TGCGCCAGCAGCCAAGTCCAGGTTGGGTTATCGGAGCTGTTTTTT.

The V and J genes are TRBV4-1 and TRBJ1-2; no firm D call. Germline CDR1 MGHRA, CDR2 YSYEKL. Trimming cost V 0 bases and J 4 bases, with 3 bases left between them. The CDR3 is made up of 12 amino acids. In DNA form, the CDR3 reads TGCGCCAGCAGCCAAGACTCCTATGGCTACACCTTC. Residues: CASSQDSYGYTF.

This chain joins TRBV15 and TRBJ2-1; D ambiguous. CDR1 and CDR2 from the germline V gene are LNHNV and YYDKDF (reference sequence). Deletions cut 1 base from V and 8 bases from J, with 15 bases between. This CDR3 is built from 15 residues. The CDR3 loop reads CATSRADPPADEQFF. Written as DNA, the CDR3 is TGTGCCACCAGCAGAGCGGACCCCCCTGCGGATGAGCAGTTCTTC. The whole variable domain, remainder taken from reference TRBV15 and TRBJ2-1, is DAMVIQNPRYQVTQFGKPVTLSCSQTLNHNVMYWYQQKSSQAPKLLFHYYDKDFNNEADTPDNFQSRRPNTSFCFLDIRSPGLGDTAMYLCATSRADPPADEQFFGPGTRLTVL.

This clone was seen only once. V usage is TRBV2 and J usage is TRBJ2-7; 12 nucleotides line up with TRBD2. V gave up 11 bases and J gave up 12 bases; unmatched junction bases: 11. Germline V gene data show CDR1 as SNHLY and CDR2 as FYNNEI. The CDR3 consists of 12 residues. CDR3: CARSTSGGARYF. In DNA, the CDR3 is TGTGCCCGCTCGACTAGCGGGGGCGCGCGGTACTTC.

This chain connects TRBV7-8 to TRBJ1-5; 10 bases line up with TRBD1. The junction had 7 bases not matched to a gene; V was cut back by 6 bases and J by 5 bases. The CDR3 is 15 residues long. Germline V CDR1 and CDR2: SGHVS, FQNEAQ. For the CDR3, the DNA is TGTGCCAGCAGGTCCGGGACAGGGGACGATCAGCCCCAGCATTTT. Protein product: CASRSGTGDDQPQHF.

The V gene is TRBV3-1 (or the pseudogene TRBV3-2), the J gene TRBJ1-4; no clear D gene. CDR1 is LGHDT, CDR2 YNNKEL, per germline (reference sequence). This CDR3 has 13 amino acids. V was clipped by 1 base and J by 3 bases, with 3 bases between them. Here the CDR3 DNA reads TGTGCCAGCAGCCAAGGTCCTAATGAAAAACTGTTTTTT. It specifies CASSQGPNEKLFF.

A single count supports this clone. The CDR3 loop reads CASSLIPVTGGIGNTIYF. The CDR3 coding sequence is TGTGCCAGCAGCTTAATCCCTGTCACAGGGGGGATAGGAAACACCATATATTTT. The rearrangement uses TRBV7-9 and TRBJ1-3; 8 positions agree with TRBD1. CDR3 length: 18 residues. V trimming: 2 bases; J trimming: 4 bases; junction bases outside the gene matches: 13. Looked up from germline, CDR1 is SEHNR and CDR2 is FQNEAQ (reference sequence).